Each of the 9 T cell receptor beta chains below was sequenced from the same sample in a study of neurological immune-mediated disorders. The time point here: longitudinal time-point 2. One entry per CDR3 protein, called by TCRdb with MiXCR from the 5' RACE reads. The table has under 50,000 distinct CDR3 sequences, around 13% seen once. The sample taken for sequencing was PBMCs. The receptors stem from a male donor with HTLV-1-associated myelopathy (HAM/TSP).

There are many counts of this clonotype. The genes are TRBV10-3 and TRBJ1-2, with 8 bases that match TRBD1. V lost 1 base, J lost 4 bases, and 2 bases stayed unmatched. CDR3 length: 14 amino acids. Germline loops: CDR1 ENHRY, CDR2 SYGVKD. Here the CDR3 reads CAISEFGQGYGYTF. The DNA of the CDR3 is TGTGCCATCAGTGAGTTTGGACAGGGCTATGGCTACACCTTC.

In DNA form, the CDR3 reads TGTGCCAGCAGCCCCCCAAGGGGTGAGCAGTTCTTC. Its protein product is CASSPPRGEQFF. The V call is TRBV7-6, the J call TRBJ2-1; a possible D gene is TRBD1 (5 bases). The CDR3 is 12 amino acids. CDR1 and CDR2 from the germline V gene are SGHVS and FNYEAQ. Trimming took 5 bases from V and 9 from J, leaving 11 bases between them.

There are many counts of this clonotype. The rearrangement uses TRBV7-8 and TRBJ1-2; the match to TRBD1 covers 8 bases. The CDR3 consists of 13 residues. V shed 5 bases and J 8 bases; nucleotides not matched to a gene: 7. The germline V gene encodes CDR1 SGHVS and CDR2 FQNEAQ. The CDR3 bases are TGTGCCAGCAGCACGGACAGGGAGGTCGGCTACACCTTC. It translates to CASSTDREVGYTF.

This clonotype was seen at least ten times. The gene calls are TRBV12-3 or TRBV12-4 and TRBJ1-3; D is unclear. Trimming shortened V by 3 bases and J by 0 bases, and 9 bases separated the two germline ends. The CDR3 is made up of 15 amino acids. CDR3 in amino acids: CASSFDGRSGNTIYF. As DNA, the CDR3 is TGTGCCAGCAGTTTCGACGGCCGCTCTGGAAACACCATATATTTT.

In its sample, this clonotype was seen many times. The rearrangement joins TRBV6-5 to TRBJ2-7; TRBD2 is a possible D gene (7 bases). This CDR3 is 16 amino acids long. Germline CDR1 and CDR2: MNHEY and SVGAGI. Trimming removed 5 bases at V and 3 bases at J, with 20 bases between. CDR3 region: CASSKGGSGIRYEQYF. Written as DNA, the CDR3 is TGTGCCAGCAGTAAGGGGGGGTCAGGAATTCGCTACGAGCAGTACTTC.

This clonotype was seen repeatedly, ten times or more. This chain links TRBV10-3 with TRBJ2-7; possible D gene TRBD1, 6 bases. The V end lost 8 bases, the J end lost 5 bases, and 16 bases lay between the germline ends. Germline assignment: CDR1 ENHRY and CDR2 SYGVKD. This CDR3 is 13 amino acids long. CDR3 bases: TGTGCCATCGGGGGAGTGGGGGCCGACGAGCAGTACTTC. Translation gives CAIGGVGADEQYF.

Notes on this clonotype: A much larger clonotype is one base distant, so this may be a read error. The genes are TRBV2 and TRBJ1-5; D is unclear. CDR1 SNHLY and CDR2 FYNNEI come from the germline V gene. The CDR3 length is 14 residues. The V end lost 3 bases, the J end lost 10 bases, and 16 bases lay between the germline ends. The CDR3 nucleotides read TGTGCCAGCAGTGAGGGGTCCGCACGTCACCCCCAGCATTTT. Translation gives CASSEGSARHPQHF.

This clonotype was detected ten times or more. The chain carries TRBV28 and TRBJ2-3; D is unclear. Trimming left V 4 bases short and J 6 bases short, with 23 bases between. The CDR3 has 17 residues. The germline V gene has CDR1 MDHEN and CDR2 SYDVKM. The CDR3 protein is CASSSSRLRRRDDTQYF. CDR3 sequence (DNA): TGTGCCAGCAGTTCCTCACGTCTCCGGCGTAGGGATGATACGCAGTATTTT.

This clonotype was seen at least ten times. The chain couples TRBV6-6 to TRBJ1-1, with a tentative D call TRBD1 (5 bases). Germline V lookup: CDR1 MNHNY, CDR2 SVGAGI (reference sequence). V shed 8 bases and J shed 1 base, with 8 bases lying between them. CDR3 length equals 12 residues. The CDR3 region is CASGAGNTEAFF. The CDR3 nucleotides are TGTGCCAGCGGGGCAGGGAACACTGAAGCTTTCTTT.